These 28 T cell receptor beta chains were all obtained from the same sample, sequenced in a study of blood T cell repertoires in COVID-19. Assay used: immunoSEQ multiplex PCR; TCRdb lists only in-frame clones, some missing. The data hold just over 300,000 clones, with under 90% observed a single time. Sequencing was carried out using PBMCs or T cells enriched from blood (not recorded which). These receptors originate from a man aged 30-40 years who had recovered from COVID-19.

The DNA of the CDR3 is TGTGCCAGTAGGTCCAGATCTAGCGGGGGGATCCAAGAGACCCAGTACTTC. This codes for CASRSRSSGGIQETQYF. The chain joins TRBV25-1 to TRBJ2-5; 11 nucleotides agree with TRBD2. The CDR3 loop spans 17 amino acids. The trim removed 9 bases at V and 1 base at J, leaving 13 bases unmatched. Germline CDR1 reads MGHDK; CDR2 reads SYGVNS.

The V call is TRBV7-5, the J call TRBJ1-3. TRBV7-5 is noted as a pseudogene. The CDR3 totals 13 residues. Here the CDR3 DNA reads TGTGCCAGAAGCCAAGGCTCAACGGGCACCATATATTTT. As protein: CARSQGSTGTIYF.

This clone was picked up one time. V gene TRBV6-5 combines with J gene TRBJ2-1; 10 nucleotides agree with TRBD2. V was pared by 2 bases and J by 3 bases, with 4 bases of the junction left unmatched. The germline V gene encodes CDR1 MNHEY and CDR2 SVGAGI. The CDR3 runs to 16 residues. CDR3 bases: TGTGCCAGCAGTTACCAACTAGCGGGGTACTACAATGAGCAGTTCTTC. It yields the protein CASSYQLAGYYNEQFF.

This rearrangement joins TRBV28 to TRBJ2-5, with D tentatively TRBD2 (7 bases). The V gene lost 5 bases and the J gene lost 5 bases, with 15 bases spanning the gap. The germline CDR1 and CDR2 sequences are MDHEN and SYDVKM. The CDR3 runs 14 residues. The CDR3 loop reads CASSPMGGRETQYF. Written as DNA, the CDR3 is TGTGCCAGCAGTCCCATGGGGGGGCGTGAGACCCAGTACTTC.

The V call is TRBV27, the J call TRBJ2-7; 8 bases agree with TRBD1. V shed 4 bases and J 2 bases; nucleotides not matched to a gene: 10. Germline lookup yields CDR1 MNHEY and CDR2 SMNVEV (reference sequence). The CDR3 has 16 residues. CDR3 region: CASSWIAGGFAYEQYF. Written as DNA, the CDR3 is TGTGCCAGCAGTTGGATAGCAGGGGGCTTCGCCTACGAGCAGTACTTC.

This clone was counted a few times. CDR3 sequence reads: CASSQFFSGELFF. In DNA form, the CDR3 reads TGTGCCAGCAGCCAATTCTTTTCTGGGGAGCTGTTTTTT. The chain has TRBV4-2 and TRBJ2-2, with unresolved D. Germline CDR1 LGHNA, CDR2 YNFKEQ. The CDR3 runs to 13 residues. The V end lost 2 bases, the J end lost 8 bases, and 9 bases lay between the germline ends.

The chain uses TRBV28 and TRBJ2-1; the D gene is possibly TRBD2 (6 bases). The V gene's germline CDR1 is MDHEN and CDR2 SYDVKM. This CDR3 has 15 amino acids. With 7 bases removed from V and 2 bases from J, the gap between germline ends came to 15 bases. The DNA of the CDR3 is TGTGCCAGCATTATAACGGCGGGGCCCTACAATGAGCAGTTCTTC. Encoded protein: CASIITAGPYNEQFF.

CDR3 DNA sequence: TGTGCCAGCAGCGTTCACAGCAATAATTCACCCCTCCACTTT. This gives the protein CASSVHSNNSPLHF. The rearrangement uses TRBV9 and TRBJ1-6; D call uncertain. The CDR3 is made up of 14 amino acids. The V gene lost 2 bases and the J gene lost 5 bases, with 8 bases spanning the gap. Germline values: CDR1 SGDLS, CDR2 YYNGEE.

The V call is TRBV19, the J call TRBJ1-3; tentative D call: TRBD1 (5 bases). This CDR3 contains 15 residues. Germline CDR1 LNHDA, CDR2 SQIVND (reference sequence). The V gene lost 7 bases and the J gene lost 3 bases, with 16 bases spanning the gap. The CDR3 loop is CASTEDTISGNTIYF. In nucleotides, the CDR3 is TGTGCCAGTACCGAGGACACCATAAGTGGAAACACCATATATTTT.

This chain uses TRBV19 with TRBJ2-1; no clear D gene. V was shortened by 2 bases and J by 0 bases, with 17 bases between the two germline ends. This CDR3 region has 18 residues. Germline loops: CDR1 LNHDA, CDR2 SQIVND (reference sequence). This CDR3 is CASSIRIGLDFSYNEQFF. The CDR3 coding sequence is TGTGCCAGTAGTATACGGATCGGGTTGGATTTCTCCTACAATGAGCAGTTCTTC.

The J gene is TRBJ1-6, the V gene TRBV4-2, with TRBD1 matching over 8 bases. This CDR3 has 17 amino acids. CDR1 and CDR2 from the germline V gene are LGHNA and YNFKEQ. V gave up 0 bases and J gave up 5 bases; unmatched junction bases: 6. The CDR3, as DNA: TGTGCCAGCAGCCAAGATCAGCAGGGGGCGAATAATTCACCCCTCCACTTT. Amino acids: CASSQDQQGANNSPLHF.

The chain carries TRBV9 and TRBJ2-7, with TRBD1 matching over 8 bases. The V and J ends lost 0 bases and 2 bases, in that order; junction bases with no gene match: 7. The length of the CDR3 is 16 residues. Per germline, CDR1 SGDLS and CDR2 YYNGEE. The DNA of the CDR3 is TGTGCCAGCAGCGTAGATGTAGAGACAGGGGCCTACGAGCAGTACTTC. Translation gives CASSVDVETGAYEQYF.

This clone showed up just a few times. The chain carries TRBV5-1 and TRBJ2-7, with a tentative D call TRBD2 (5 bases). This CDR3 comprises 14 residues. V lost 0 bases and J lost 2, with 9 bases in between. In germline, CDR1 is SGHRS, CDR2 YFSETQ. For the CDR3, the DNA is TGCGCCAGCAGCTTGGCTCGGGGAACCTACGAGCAGTACTTC. This codes for CASSLARGTYEQYF.

The V call is TRBV19, the J call TRBJ2-5; 9 nucleotides align to TRBD1. The V segment lost 6 bases and the J segment 4 bases; nucleotides outside the gene matches: 12. This CDR3 has 16 residues. CDR1 and CDR2 (germline): LNHDA, SQIVND (reference sequence). CDR3 protein: CASRFGGTGPRETQYF. CDR3 DNA sequence: TGTGCCAGTAGATTTGGAGGGACAGGGCCTCGAGAGACCCAGTACTTC.

The chain links TRBV29-1 to TRBJ1-2; 11 bases fit TRBD1. J was trimmed by 3 bases and V by 1 base; bases with no gene match: 1. This CDR3 spans 14 amino acids. Germline CDR1 is SQVTM and CDR2 is ANQGSEA. The CDR3 sequence: CSVEVDRGHYGYTF. The CDR3 nucleotides read TGCAGCGTTGAAGTGGACAGGGGGCACTATGGCTACACCTTC. Full variable domain (outside the CDR3, taken from reference TRBV29-1 and TRBJ1-2): SAVISQKPSRDICQRGTSLTIQCQVDSQVTMMFWYRQQPGQSLTLIATANQGSEATYESGFVIDKFPISRPNLTFSTLTVSNMSPEDSSIYLCSVEVDRGHYGYTFGSGTRLTVV.

V and J are TRBV27 and TRBJ1-6; TRBD1 might be the D (6 bases). CDR3 length equals 15 residues. V was cut by 1 base and J by 5 bases, with 9 bases left in between. In germline, CDR1 is MNHEY, CDR2 SMNVEV (reference sequence). The CDR3 DNA sequence: TGTGCCAGCAGTTTATTCCGGACAGATAATTCACCCCTCCACTTT. Translation gives CASSLFRTDNSPLHF.

The V call is TRBV7-9, the J call TRBJ2-5; possible D gene TRBD1, 5 bases. Per germline, CDR1 SEHNR and CDR2 FQNEAQ (reference sequence). V was pared by 1 base and J by 4 bases, with 13 bases between. This CDR3 has 15 residues. The CDR3 nucleotides are TGTGCCAGCAGCTTAGTGTCGCCAGGGCTAGAGACCCAGTACTTC. Translation: CASSLVSPGLETQYF.

The V call is TRBV1, the J call TRBJ2-1; the D segment call TRBD1 is taken from the table without a DNA check. TRBV1 is assigned pseudogene status. The length of the CDR3 is 14 residues. DNA for the CDR3: TGCACCAGCAGCCAAGATTGGGACAGCCATGAGCAGTTCTTC. Protein: CTSSQDWDSHEQFF.

This sequence joins TRBV30 and TRBJ2-1; possibly TRBD2 for D (7 bases). Germline V CDR1 and CDR2: GTSNPN, SVGIG (reference sequence). This CDR3 contains 12 residues. V lost 4 bases and J lost 10, with 14 bases in between. The CDR3 loop is CAWTVGGLEQFF. CDR3 DNA sequence: TGTGCCTGGACCGTAGGGGGACTAGAGCAGTTCTTC.

The chain has TRBV3-1 (or the pseudogene TRBV3-2) and TRBJ2-7; 11 positions agree with TRBD1. V dropped 10 bases and J dropped 6; count of bases not matched to a gene: 11. The germline gives CDR1 LGHDT, CDR2 YNNKEL (reference sequence). The CDR3 is made up of 14 amino acids. The CDR3: CAIHPRGTGGEQYF. The CDR3 coding sequence is TGTGCCATCCATCCTCGCGGGACAGGGGGCGAGCAGTACTTC.

The rearrangement links TRBV12-3 or TRBV12-4 to TRBJ2-7; TRBD1 agrees at 7 bases. Trimming took 9 bases from V and 4 from J; bases not matched to a gene: 9. This CDR3 has 13 residues. CDR3: CASGVRGQYEQYF. CDR3 DNA sequence: TGTGCCAGTGGAGTGAGGGGGCAGTACGAGCAGTACTTC.

The chain recombines TRBV10-3 with TRBJ2-4; TRBD2 is a possible D gene (7 bases). The CDR3 covers 15 residues. The germline V gene has CDR1 ENHRY and CDR2 SYGVKD. The V and J ends lost 6 bases and 6 bases respectively, with 18 bases between them. CDR3 amino acids: CAIRDSAGAGNIQYF. Here the CDR3 DNA reads TGTGCCATCAGAGACTCGGCGGGGGCGGGAAACATTCAGTACTTC.

The rearrangement links TRBV19 to TRBJ1-6; the match to TRBD1 covers 8 bases. This CDR3 is 13 amino acids long. Germline V CDR1 and CDR2: LNHDA, SQIVND (reference sequence). V was clipped by 10 bases and J by 7 bases; unmatched bases: 6. The CDR3 spells CATRTGQNSPLHF. For the CDR3, the DNA is TGTGCCACCCGGACAGGGCAGAATTCACCCCTCCACTTT. The complete variable domain, with remaining parts taken from reference TRBV19 and TRBJ1-6, reads DGGITQSPKYLFRKEGQNVTLSCEQNLNHDAMYWYRQDPGQGLRLIYYSQIVNDFQKGDIAEGYSVSREKKESFPLTVTSAQKNPTAFYLCATRTGQNSPLHFGNGTRLTVT.

The CDR3 loop reads CASSLGVGFGYTEAFF. The CDR3 coding sequence is TGCGCCAGCAGCTTGGGGGTTGGGTTCGGGTACACTGAAGCTTTCTTT. This sequence joins TRBV5-1 and TRBJ1-1, with D unclear. Trimming stripped 0 bases from V and 3 bases from J, with 15 bases between. The length of the CDR3 is 16 residues. The V gene's germline CDR1 is SGHRS and CDR2 YFSETQ.

The chain employs TRBV6-5 and TRBJ2-7; a possible D gene is TRBD2 (5 bases). Germline-derived CDR1 and CDR2 are MNHEY and SVGAGI. With 2 bases removed from V and 3 bases from J, the gap between germline ends came to 8 bases. The CDR3 consists of 13 residues. This CDR3 reads CASSYKGSYEQYF. The CDR3 DNA is TGTGCCAGCAGTTACAAAGGGAGCTACGAGCAGTACTTC.

The chain joins TRBV19 to TRBJ1-2; D perhaps matches TRBD1 (5 bases). CDR1 and CDR2 (germline): LNHDA, SQIVND (reference sequence). This CDR3 contains 11 residues. V was pared by 8 bases and J by 8 bases, with 12 bases between. In DNA form, the CDR3 reads TGTGCCAGTTCCGGGGGGGACGGCTACACCTTC. Translation: CASSGGDGYTF. Using reference TRBV19 and TRBJ1-2 for the parts outside the CDR3, the full variable domain is DGGITQSPKYLFRKEGQNVTLSCEQNLNHDAMYWYRQDPGQGLRLIYYSQIVNDFQKGDIAEGYSVSREKKESFPLTVTSAQKNPTAFYLCASSGGDGYTFGSGTRLTVV.

This chain links TRBV7-2 with TRBJ2-1; the D gene is possibly TRBD2 (6 bases). Germline CDR1 SGHTA, CDR2 FQGNSA. The V and J ends lost 5 bases and 0 bases respectively, with 11 bases between them. The CDR3 is made up of 15 amino acids. CDR3 bases: TGTGCCAGCAGCGAAGGGCGGGGCTCCTACAATGAGCAGTTCTTC. The encoded protein is CASSEGRGSYNEQFF. The entire variable domain, with the rest obtained from reference TRBV7-2 and TRBJ2-1, is as follows: GAGVSQSPSNKVTEKGKDVELRCDPISGHTALYWYRQSLGQGLEFLIYFQGNSAPDKSGLPSDRFSAERTGGSVSTLTIQRTQQEDSAVYLCASSEGRGSYNEQFFGPGTRLTVL.

The chain is built from TRBV20-1 and TRBJ2-1; D uncertain. The CDR3 totals 11 residues. CDR1 and CDR2 from the germline V gene are DFQATT and SNEGSKA (reference sequence). V was cut by 1 base and J by 8 bases, with 6 bases left in between. The CDR3 sequence is CSARVPYEQFF. CDR3 bases: TGCAGTGCTAGAGTCCCATATGAGCAGTTCTTC.